This passage covers 16 T cell receptor beta chains from one sample sequenced in a study of cytomegalovirus exposure and HLA in healthy donors. The PCR was carried out with 60 Vbeta primers and 13 Jbeta primers. Using immunoSEQ multiplex PCR, the repertoire was profiled, and TCRdb retains in-frame clones only, with some absent. The sample contains around 190,000 clones, roughly 80% of which appear only once. Sequencing was carried out using PBMCs. All receptors derive from a woman aged 45-65 years in good health and CMV-seronegative.

The chain employs TRBV11-2 and TRBJ2-7; D gene ambiguous. In germline, CDR1 is SGHAT, CDR2 FQNNGV. V lost 4 bases to trimming and J lost 1 base, with 11 bases between them. The CDR3 sequence is 14 residues long. The CDR3 reads CASSWSLPSYEQYF. CDR3 nucleotides: TGTGCCAGCAGCTGGAGCCTACCTTCCTACGAGCAGTACTTC. Based on the CDR3 plus reference TRBV11-2 and TRBJ2-7, the full variable domain is EAGVAQSPRYKIIEKRQSVAFWCNPISGHATLYWYQQILGQGPKLLIQFQNNGVVDDSQLPKDRFSAERLKGVDSTLKIQPAKLEDSAVYLCASSWSLPSYEQYFGPGTRLTVT.

The genes are TRBV5-4 and TRBJ2-7; the D gene is possibly TRBD2 (5 bases). The germline gives CDR1 SGHNT, CDR2 YYREEE (reference sequence). This CDR3 is built from 13 residues. The V gene lost 5 bases and the J gene lost 3 bases, with 12 bases spanning the gap. CDR3 residues: CASSSGEGYEQYF. The CDR3 bases are TGTGCCAGCAGTTCTGGAGAGGGCTACGAGCAGTACTTC.

The chain uses TRBV27 and TRBJ1-6; TRBD1 is a possible D gene (5 bases). Germline V gene lookup returns CDR1 MNHEY and CDR2 SMNVEV (reference sequence). The V and J ends lost 3 bases and 7 bases respectively, with 10 bases between them. The length of the CDR3 is 14 residues. Here the CDR3 reads CASSFGTMNSPLHF. For the CDR3, the DNA is TGTGCCAGCAGTTTCGGGACTATGAATTCACCCCTCCACTTT.

This chain links TRBV2 with TRBJ2-3; no firm D call. Trimming cost V 8 bases and J 2 bases, with 11 bases left between them. CDR3 size: 13 residues. Per germline, CDR1 SNHLY and CDR2 FYNNEI. CDR3 sequence: CASGGQVTDTQYF. CDR3 nucleotide sequence: TGTGCCAGCGGTGGCCAGGTCACAGATACGCAGTATTTT.

The chain uses TRBV2 and TRBJ2-7; 7 nucleotides align to TRBD2. V lost 4 bases to trimming and J lost 6 bases; unmatched junction nucleotides: 9. The CDR3 is 14 amino acids. Germline CDR1 is SNHLY and CDR2 is FYNNEI. The CDR3 region is CASSGRTSFAEQYF. The CDR3 DNA is TGTGCCAGCAGTGGAAGGACTAGTTTTGCCGAGCAGTACTTC.

The chain is built from TRBV10-3 and TRBJ1-3, with a possible D match to TRBD1 (6 bases). The V end was cut by 10 bases, the J end by 8 bases, with 21 bases between. The CDR3 contains 14 residues. The germline CDR1 and CDR2 sequences are ENHRY and SYGVKD. The CDR3 DNA reads TGTGCCAGCCGGGCGGCAGGGGAAAGGTACACCATATATTTT. It yields the protein CASRAAGERYTIYF.

This sequence joins TRBV19 and TRBJ2-2, with D possibly being TRBD2 (6 bases). V lost 5 bases and J 0 bases, leaving 10 bases between the germline ends. Germline V gives CDR1 LNHDA, CDR2 SQIVND (reference sequence). The length of the CDR3 is 15 residues. The CDR3, as DNA: TGTGCCAGTAGTCGGAGACTAGCGAACACCGGGGAGCTGTTTTTT. It translates to CASSRRLANTGELFF.

The V call is TRBV28, the J call TRBJ2-5; D is undetermined. CDR1 and CDR2 from the germline V gene are MDHEN and SYDVKM. V was clipped by 5 bases and J by 2 bases, with 12 bases between them. CDR3 size: 14 residues. CDR3 sequence reads: CASSLLGVQETQYF. In DNA form, the CDR3 reads TGTGCCAGCAGTCTTTTAGGAGTTCAAGAGACCCAGTACTTC.

The gene calls are TRBV28 and TRBJ2-3; TRBD1 might be the D (5 bases). Germline assignment: CDR1 MDHEN and CDR2 SYDVKM. V dropped 4 bases and J dropped 3 bases, with 14 bases sitting between them. The CDR3 length is 15 residues. The CDR3 region has the DNA TGTGCCAGCAGTTCCCCTGGGGCCGGTACAGATACGCAGTATTTT. Its protein product is CASSSPGAGTDTQYF.

This clone has just a few counts. V gene TRBV2 combines with J gene TRBJ2-3; possible D gene TRBD2, 5 bases. CDR1 SNHLY and CDR2 FYNNEI come from the germline V gene. Trimming pared 3 bases from V and 1 base from J, leaving 8 bases between. The CDR3 consists of 14 residues. This chain's CDR3 is CASSDRTGTDTQYF. The CDR3 DNA follows: TGTGCCAGCAGTGATAGGACTGGCACAGATACGCAGTATTTT.

CDR3 loop: CASSQDINEKLFF. The DNA of the CDR3 is TGTGCCAGCAGCCAAGATATTAATGAAAAACTGTTTTTT. V usage is TRBV14 and J usage is TRBJ1-4; unclear D gene. V lost 0 bases and J 4 bases, leaving 3 bases between the germline ends. Germline V lookup: CDR1 SGHDN, CDR2 FVKESK. The CDR3 totals 13 residues.

The J gene is TRBJ1-2, the V gene TRBV28; a weak D match, TRBD1 (6 bases). V was cut by 7 bases and J by 1 base, with 22 bases left in between. The CDR3 covers 17 residues. Germline V gives CDR1 MDHEN, CDR2 SYDVKM. The CDR3 sequence: CASNGLSGHGINYGYTF. CDR3 in DNA: TGTGCCAGCAACGGGCTATCGGGACACGGGATTAACTATGGCTACACCTTC.

J is TRBJ1-1 and V is TRBV6-5, with 7 nucleotides matching TRBD1. Germline CDR1 and CDR2: MNHEY and SVGAGI. The CDR3 consists of 14 residues. The V segment lost 6 bases and the J segment 1 base; nucleotides outside the gene matches: 5. Written as DNA, the CDR3 is TGTGCCAGCAGAGAGGGGGCCCCGAACACTGAAGCTTTCTTT. This sequence encodes CASREGAPNTEAFF.

This CDR3 is CASSLNGDTGELFF. The CDR3 DNA is TGCGCCAGCAGCTTGAACGGGGACACCGGGGAGCTGTTTTTT. This rearrangement joins TRBV5-1 to TRBJ2-2; D might be TRBD2 (5 bases). Trimming removed 1 base from V and 3 bases from J, with 7 bases in between. CDR1 is SGHRS and CDR2 is YFSETQ in the germline V gene. This CDR3 is built from 14 residues.

This clone was counted a few times. This chain connects TRBV18 to TRBJ2-1; TRBD2 matches 10 bases. Germline V gene sequence: CDR1 KGHSH, CDR2 LQKENI. This CDR3 is built from 19 residues. The V and J ends lost 1 base and 0 bases, in that order; junction bases with no gene match: 9. CDR3 region: CASSPRASGGSSSYNEQFF. DNA for the CDR3: TGTGCCAGCTCACCACGGGCTAGCGGGGGTTCTAGCTCCTACAATGAGCAGTTCTTC.

The rearrangement joins TRBV19 to TRBJ2-3, with D possibly TRBD1 on 6 matching bases. Germline CDR1 LNHDA, CDR2 SQIVND (reference sequence). CDR3 size: 15 residues. The germline V and J ends were trimmed by 5 bases and 2 bases, with 14 bases remaining between them. Written as DNA, the CDR3 is TGTGCCAGTAGTCCGACAGGCTTGTACACAGATACGCAGTATTTT. Encoded protein: CASSPTGLYTDTQYF.